The T cell receptor (beta chain) described here comes from a study of blood T cell repertoires in COVID-19. Study information: Researchers got acute and convalescent COVID-19 samples from the United States, Italy and Spain. PBMCs, B-cell-depleted T cells, or T cells were the source of the cDNA or gDNA that made up the material.

Germline V CDR1 and CDR2: MNHEY, SVGAGI. The V end lost 6 bases, the J end lost 0 bases, and 6 bases lay between the germline ends. CDR3 length: 14 amino acids. Original processing notes: Nucleated cell number was recorded as an estimate derived from reference gene primer amplification. Here immunoSEQ multiplex PCR was the method, and the copy in TCRdb shows in-frame clones only, minus some. V, J and clone size reflect that table, while D and trimming were determined from the DNA. The table lists roughly 140,000 clones, approximately 86% of them singletons. Sequenced: peripheral blood. The receptor was derived from a man aged 65 to 85 with acute or convalescent COVID-19. This chain uses TRBV6-5 with TRBJ2-6; D call uncertain. The CDR3 nucleotides are TGTGCCAGCAGACTGCACTCTGGGGCCAACGTCCTGACTTTC. It codes for CASRLHSGANVLTF.